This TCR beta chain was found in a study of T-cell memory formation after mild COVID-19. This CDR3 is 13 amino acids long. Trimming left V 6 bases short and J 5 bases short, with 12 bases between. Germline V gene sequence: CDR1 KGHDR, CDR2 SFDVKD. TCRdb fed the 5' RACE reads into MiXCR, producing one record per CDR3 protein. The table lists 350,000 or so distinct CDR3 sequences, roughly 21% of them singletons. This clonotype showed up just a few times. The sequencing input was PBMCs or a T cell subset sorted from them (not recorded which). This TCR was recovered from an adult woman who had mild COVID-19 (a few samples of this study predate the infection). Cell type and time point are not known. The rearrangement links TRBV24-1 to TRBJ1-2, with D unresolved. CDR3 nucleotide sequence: TGTGCCACCAGTAGCACAGCGAGTTATGGCTACACCTTC. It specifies CATSSTASYGYTF.